This record looks at one TCR beta chain sequence and its context. What it recognizes is unknown. These data are taken from a study of T cells in Graves' hyperthyroidism and ophthalmopathy. Regions amplified from RNA transcripts were the TCR beta CDR3 regions. TCR CDR3 underwent first-round RT-PCR with the HTBI primer set. MiXCR, applied by TCRdb to the multiplex PCR reads, yields one record per CDR3 protein. The table has 700,000 to 850,000 distinct CDR3 sequences, about 35% seen once. There are 15 residues in the CDR3. Germline assignment: CDR1 SGHRS and CDR2 YFSETQ. In patients aged 18 to 65, hyperthyroidism was newly diagnosed, with duration under 2 months. Clinical symptoms, serum thyroxine, TRAb, thyroid ultrasound and orbital computed tomography established diagnosis. Regarding the study as a whole: Using 13 V-J features, a model discriminated ophthalmopathy from stable hyperthyroidism. Appearing also in blood were most of the thyroid clonotypes expanded above 0.001.

Sequences were obtained from blood. The receptor was isolated from a woman in her forties with Graves' hyperthyroidism. The chain links TRBV5-1 to TRBJ2-7; weak D call: TRBD2 (6 bases). The J call may be faulty, since TRBJ2-1 better matches the DNA end. CDR3 sequence reads: CASSSGVGSYNEQFF. The CDR3 DNA is TGCGCCAGCAGCTCGGGGGTGGGCTCCTACAATGAGCAGTTCTTC.